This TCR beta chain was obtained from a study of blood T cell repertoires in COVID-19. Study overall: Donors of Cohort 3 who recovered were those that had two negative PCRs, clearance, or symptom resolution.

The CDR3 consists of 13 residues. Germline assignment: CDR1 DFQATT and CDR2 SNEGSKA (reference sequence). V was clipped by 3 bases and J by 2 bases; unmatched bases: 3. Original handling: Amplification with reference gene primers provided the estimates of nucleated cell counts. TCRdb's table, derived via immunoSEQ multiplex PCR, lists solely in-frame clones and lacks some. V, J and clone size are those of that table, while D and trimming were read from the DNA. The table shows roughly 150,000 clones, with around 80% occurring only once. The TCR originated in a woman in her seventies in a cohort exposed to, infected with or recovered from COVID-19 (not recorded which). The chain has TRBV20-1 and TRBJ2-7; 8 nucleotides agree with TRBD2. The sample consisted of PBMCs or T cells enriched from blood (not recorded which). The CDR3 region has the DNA TGCAGTGCTAGTTCGGGACTAGCCTACGAGCAGTACTTC. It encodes CSASSGLAYEQYF.